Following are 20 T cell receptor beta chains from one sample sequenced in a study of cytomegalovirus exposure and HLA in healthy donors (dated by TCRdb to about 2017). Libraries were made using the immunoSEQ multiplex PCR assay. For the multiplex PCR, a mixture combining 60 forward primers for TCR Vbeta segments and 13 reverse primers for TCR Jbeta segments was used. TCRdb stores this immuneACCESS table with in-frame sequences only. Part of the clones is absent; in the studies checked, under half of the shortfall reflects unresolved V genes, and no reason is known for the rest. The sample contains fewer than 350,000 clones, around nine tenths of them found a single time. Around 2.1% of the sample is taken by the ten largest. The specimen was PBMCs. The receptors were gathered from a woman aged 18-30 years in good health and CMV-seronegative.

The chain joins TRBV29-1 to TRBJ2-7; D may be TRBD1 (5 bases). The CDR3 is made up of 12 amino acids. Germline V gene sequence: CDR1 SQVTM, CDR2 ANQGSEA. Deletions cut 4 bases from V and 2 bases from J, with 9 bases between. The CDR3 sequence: CSVADSPYEQYF. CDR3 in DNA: TGCAGCGTTGCAGACAGTCCCTACGAGCAGTACTTC.

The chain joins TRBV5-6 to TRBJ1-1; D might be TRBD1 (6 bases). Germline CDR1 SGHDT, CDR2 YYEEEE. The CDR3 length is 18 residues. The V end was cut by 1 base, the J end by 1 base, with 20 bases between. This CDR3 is CASSLLSIGYRENTEAFF. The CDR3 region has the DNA TGTGCCAGCAGCTTGTTAAGTATAGGTTACAGGGAGAACACTGAAGCTTTCTTT.

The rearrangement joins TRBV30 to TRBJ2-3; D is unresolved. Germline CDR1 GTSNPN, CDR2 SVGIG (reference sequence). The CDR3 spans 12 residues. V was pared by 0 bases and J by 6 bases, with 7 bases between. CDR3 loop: CAWSVRVDTQYF. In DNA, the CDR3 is TGTGCCTGGAGTGTACGAGTTGATACGCAGTATTTT.

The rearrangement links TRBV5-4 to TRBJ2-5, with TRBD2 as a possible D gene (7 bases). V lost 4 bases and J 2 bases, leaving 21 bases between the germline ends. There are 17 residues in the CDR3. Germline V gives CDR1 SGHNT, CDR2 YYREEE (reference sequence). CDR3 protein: CASSRGGGGGHQETQYF. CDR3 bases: TGTGCCAGCAGCCGAGGAGGGGGAGGGGGGCATCAAGAGACCCAGTACTTC. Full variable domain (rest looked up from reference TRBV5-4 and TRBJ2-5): ETGVTQSPTHLIKTRGQQVTLRCSSQSGHNTVSWYQQALGQGPQFIFQYYREEENGRGNFPPRFSGLQFPNYSSELNVNALELDDSALYLCASSRGGGGGHQETQYFGPGTRLLVL.

The CDR3 is CSALGAEKLFF. The DNA for the CDR3 is TGCAGTGCCCTGGGGGCGGAAAAACTGTTTTTT. This chain connects TRBV20-1 to TRBJ1-4, with a possible D match to TRBD1 (6 bases). This CDR3 contains 11 residues. Trimming left V 6 bases short and J 8 bases short, with 10 bases between. Germline V gene lookup returns CDR1 DFQATT and CDR2 SNEGSKA (reference sequence).

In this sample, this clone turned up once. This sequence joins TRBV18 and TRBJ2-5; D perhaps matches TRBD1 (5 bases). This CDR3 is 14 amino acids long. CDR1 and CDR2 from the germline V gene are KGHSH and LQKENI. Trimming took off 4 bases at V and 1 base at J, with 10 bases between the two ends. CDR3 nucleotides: TGTGCCAGCTCACAAGGACACGGCCAAGAGACCCAGTACTTC. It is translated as CASSQGHGQETQYF.

The CDR3 loop reads CASRSLAGSRGDTQYF. The CDR3 bases are TGTGCCAGCAGGTCACTAGCGGGGTCTCGGGGAGATACGCAGTATTTT. The V call is TRBV5-6, the J call TRBJ2-3; TRBD2 matches at 10 bases. The ends lost 5 bases at V and 5 bases at J; junction bases unmatched: 11. From germline, CDR1 is SGHDT and CDR2 YYEEEE. This CDR3 has 16 amino acids.

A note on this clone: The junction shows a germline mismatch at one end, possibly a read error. The CDR3 sequence is CSSSQSQGALFF. In nucleotides, the CDR3 is TGTTCCAGCAGCCAAAGCCAGGGGGCCCTCTTCTTT. The chain links TRBV7-9 to TRBJ1-1; 8 nucleotides match TRBD1. Germline assignment: CDR1 SEHNR and CDR2 FQNEAQ (reference sequence). CDR3 length: 12 residues.

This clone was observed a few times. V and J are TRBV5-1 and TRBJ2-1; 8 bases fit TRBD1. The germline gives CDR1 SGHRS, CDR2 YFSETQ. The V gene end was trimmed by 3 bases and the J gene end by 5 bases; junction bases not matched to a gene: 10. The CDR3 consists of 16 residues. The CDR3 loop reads CASSSIGQGKNNEQFF. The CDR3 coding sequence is TGCGCCAGCAGCTCCATAGGACAGGGAAAGAACAATGAGCAGTTCTTC.

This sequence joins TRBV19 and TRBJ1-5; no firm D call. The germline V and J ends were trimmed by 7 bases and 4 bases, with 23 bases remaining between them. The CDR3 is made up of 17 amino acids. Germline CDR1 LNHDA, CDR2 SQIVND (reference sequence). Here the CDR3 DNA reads TGTGCCAGTACGGAAACACTCGGCTTGAGGGATAATCAGCCCCAGCATTTT. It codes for CASTETLGLRDNQPQHF.

This CDR3 is CASSLLGAGEGPYEQYF. The CDR3 DNA sequence: TGTGCCAGCAGCTTACTAGGAGCGGGGGAAGGTCCCTACGAGCAGTACTTC. The rearrangement uses TRBV11-2 and TRBJ2-7; TRBD2 aligns across 8 bases. The CDR3 length is 17 residues. Trimming at V came to 2 bases and at J to 2 bases, leaving 11 bases not matched to a gene. The germline gives CDR1 SGHAT, CDR2 FQNNGV.

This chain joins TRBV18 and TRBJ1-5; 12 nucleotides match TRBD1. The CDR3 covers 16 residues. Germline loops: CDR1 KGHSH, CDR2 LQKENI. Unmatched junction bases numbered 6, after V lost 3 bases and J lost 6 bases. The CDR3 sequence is CASSPPGQGARQPQHF. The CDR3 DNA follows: TGTGCCAGCTCACCCCCGGGACAGGGGGCTCGTCAGCCCCAGCATTTT.

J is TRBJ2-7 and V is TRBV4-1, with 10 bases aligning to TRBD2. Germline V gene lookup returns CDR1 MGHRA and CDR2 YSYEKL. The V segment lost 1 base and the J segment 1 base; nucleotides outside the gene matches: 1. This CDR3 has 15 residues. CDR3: CASSQALAGSYEQYF. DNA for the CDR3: TGCGCCAGCAGCCAAGCACTAGCGGGGTCCTACGAGCAGTACTTC.

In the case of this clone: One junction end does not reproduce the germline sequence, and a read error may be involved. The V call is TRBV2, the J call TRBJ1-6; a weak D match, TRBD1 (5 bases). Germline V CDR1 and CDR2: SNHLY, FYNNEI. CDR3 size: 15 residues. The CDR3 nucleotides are TGTGCCGGCAGTGAGGGGAGCTCCTATAATTCACCCCTCCACTTT. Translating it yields CAGSEGSSYNSPLHF.

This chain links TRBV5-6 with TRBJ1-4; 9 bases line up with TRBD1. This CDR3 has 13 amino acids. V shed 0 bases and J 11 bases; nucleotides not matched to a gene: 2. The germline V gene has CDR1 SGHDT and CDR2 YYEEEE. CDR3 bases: TGTGCCAGCAGCTTGGGACAGGGGGGGAAACTGTTTTTT. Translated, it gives CASSLGQGGKLFF.

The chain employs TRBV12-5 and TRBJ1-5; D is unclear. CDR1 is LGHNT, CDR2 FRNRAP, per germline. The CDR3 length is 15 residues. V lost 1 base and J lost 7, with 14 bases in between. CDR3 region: CASGLASGMGQPQHF. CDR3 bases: TGTGCTAGTGGTTTGGCTTCGGGGATGGGACAGCCCCAGCATTTT.

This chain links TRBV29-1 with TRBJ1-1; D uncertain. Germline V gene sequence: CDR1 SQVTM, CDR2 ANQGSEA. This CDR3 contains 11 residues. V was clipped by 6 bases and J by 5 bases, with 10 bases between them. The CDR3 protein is CSVREGTEAFF. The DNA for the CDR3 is TGCAGCGTCCGCGAGGGAACTGAAGCTTTCTTT.

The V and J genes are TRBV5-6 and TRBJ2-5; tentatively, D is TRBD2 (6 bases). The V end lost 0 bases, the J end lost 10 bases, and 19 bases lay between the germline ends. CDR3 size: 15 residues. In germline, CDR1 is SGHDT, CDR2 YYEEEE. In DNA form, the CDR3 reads TGTGCCAGCAGCTTGGGGCAGGAAGCCGGGGGTGGCCAGTACTTC. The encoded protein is CASSLGQEAGGGQYF. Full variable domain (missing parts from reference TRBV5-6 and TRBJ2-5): DAGVTQSPTHLIKTRGQQVTLRCSPKSGHDTVSWYQQALGQGPQFIFQYYEEEERQRGNFPDRFSGHQFPNYSSELNVNALLLGDSALYLCASSLGQEAGGGQYFGPGTRLLVL.

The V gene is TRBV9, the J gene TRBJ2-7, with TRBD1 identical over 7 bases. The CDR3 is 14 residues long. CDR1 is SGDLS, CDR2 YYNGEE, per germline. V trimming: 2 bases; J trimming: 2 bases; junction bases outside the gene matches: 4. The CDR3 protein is CASSVGGTAYEQYF. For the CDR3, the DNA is TGTGCCAGCAGCGTCGGTGGGACAGCCTACGAGCAGTACTTC.

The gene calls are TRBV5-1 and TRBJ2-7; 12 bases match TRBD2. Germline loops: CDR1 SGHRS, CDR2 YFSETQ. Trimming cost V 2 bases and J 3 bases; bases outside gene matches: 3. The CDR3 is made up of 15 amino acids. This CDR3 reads CASSFGLAGSYEQYF. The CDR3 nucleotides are TGCGCCAGCAGCTTCGGACTAGCGGGGAGCTACGAGCAGTACTTC.